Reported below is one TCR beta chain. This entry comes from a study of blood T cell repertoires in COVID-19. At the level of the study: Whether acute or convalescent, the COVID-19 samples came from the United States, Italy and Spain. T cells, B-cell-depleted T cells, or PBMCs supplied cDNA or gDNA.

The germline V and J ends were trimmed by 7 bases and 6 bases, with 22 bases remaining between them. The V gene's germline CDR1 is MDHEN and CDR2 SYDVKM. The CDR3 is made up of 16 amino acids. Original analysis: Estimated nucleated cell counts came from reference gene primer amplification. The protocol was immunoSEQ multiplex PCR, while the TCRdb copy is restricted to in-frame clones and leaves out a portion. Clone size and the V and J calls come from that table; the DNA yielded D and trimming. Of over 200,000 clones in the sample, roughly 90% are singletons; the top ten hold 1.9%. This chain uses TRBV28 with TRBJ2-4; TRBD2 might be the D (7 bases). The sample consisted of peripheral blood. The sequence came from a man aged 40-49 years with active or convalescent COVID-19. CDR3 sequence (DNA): TGTGCCAGCATCGCGGAATCGGGGGGCTGGGGAAACATTCAGTACTTC. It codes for CASIAESGGWGNIQYF.